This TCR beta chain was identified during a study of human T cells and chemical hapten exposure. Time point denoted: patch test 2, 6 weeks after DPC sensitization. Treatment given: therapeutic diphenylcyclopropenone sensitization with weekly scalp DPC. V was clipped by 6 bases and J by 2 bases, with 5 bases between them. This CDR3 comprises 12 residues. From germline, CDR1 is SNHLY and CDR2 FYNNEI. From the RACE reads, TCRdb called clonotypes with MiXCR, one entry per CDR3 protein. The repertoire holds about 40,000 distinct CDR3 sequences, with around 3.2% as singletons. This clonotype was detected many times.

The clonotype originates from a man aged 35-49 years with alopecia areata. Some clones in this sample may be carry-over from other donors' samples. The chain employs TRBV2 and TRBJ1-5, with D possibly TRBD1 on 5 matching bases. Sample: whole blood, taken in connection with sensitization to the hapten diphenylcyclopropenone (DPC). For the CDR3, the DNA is TGTGCCAGCAGACAGGGCAATCAGCCCCAGCATTTT. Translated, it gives CASRQGNQPQHF.